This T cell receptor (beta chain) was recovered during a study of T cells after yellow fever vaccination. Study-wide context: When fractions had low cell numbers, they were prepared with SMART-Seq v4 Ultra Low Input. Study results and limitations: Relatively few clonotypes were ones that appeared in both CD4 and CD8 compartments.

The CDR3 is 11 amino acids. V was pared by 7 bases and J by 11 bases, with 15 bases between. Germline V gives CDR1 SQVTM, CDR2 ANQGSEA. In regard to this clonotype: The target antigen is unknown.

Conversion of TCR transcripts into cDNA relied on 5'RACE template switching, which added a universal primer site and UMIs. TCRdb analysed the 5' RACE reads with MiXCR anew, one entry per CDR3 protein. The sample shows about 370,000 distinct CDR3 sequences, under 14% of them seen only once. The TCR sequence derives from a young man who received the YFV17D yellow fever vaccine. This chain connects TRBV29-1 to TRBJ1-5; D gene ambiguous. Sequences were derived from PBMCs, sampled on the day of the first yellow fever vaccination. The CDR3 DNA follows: TGCAGCGCCGGAAGCTCCGCGGCCCAGCATTTT. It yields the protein CSAGSSAAQHF.